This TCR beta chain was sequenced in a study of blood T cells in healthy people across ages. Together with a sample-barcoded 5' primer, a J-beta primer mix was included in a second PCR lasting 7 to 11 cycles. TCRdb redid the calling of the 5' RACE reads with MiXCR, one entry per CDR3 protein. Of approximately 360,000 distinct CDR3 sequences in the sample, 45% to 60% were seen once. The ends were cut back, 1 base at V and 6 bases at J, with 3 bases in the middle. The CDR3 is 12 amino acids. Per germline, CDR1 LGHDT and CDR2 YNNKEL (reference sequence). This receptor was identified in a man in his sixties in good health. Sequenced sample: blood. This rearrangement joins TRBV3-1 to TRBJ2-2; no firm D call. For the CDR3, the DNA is TGTGCCAGCAGCCAAGGCCCCGGGGAGCTGTTTTTT. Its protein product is CASSQGPGELFF.